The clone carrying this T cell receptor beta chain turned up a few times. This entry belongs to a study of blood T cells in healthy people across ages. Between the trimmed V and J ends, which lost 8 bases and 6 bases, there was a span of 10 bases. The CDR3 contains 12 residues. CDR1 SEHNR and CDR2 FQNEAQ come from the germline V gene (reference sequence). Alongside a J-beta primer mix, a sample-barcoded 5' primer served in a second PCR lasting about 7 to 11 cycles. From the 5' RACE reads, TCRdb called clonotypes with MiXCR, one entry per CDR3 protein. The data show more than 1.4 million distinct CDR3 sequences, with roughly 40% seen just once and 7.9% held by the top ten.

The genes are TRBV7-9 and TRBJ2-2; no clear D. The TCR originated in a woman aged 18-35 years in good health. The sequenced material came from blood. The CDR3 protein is CASGIRAGELFF. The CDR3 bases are TGTGCCAGCGGGATCCGGGCCGGGGAGCTGTTTTTT.